This TCR beta chain was retrieved from a study of blood T cell repertoires in COVID-19. In its sample, this clone was seen many times. Other nucleotide sequences in the sample specify the same CDR3. Clones were sequenced by immunoSEQ multiplex PCR, and TCRdb holds only the in-frame ones, with some missing. The sample lists around 100,000 clones; around 90% were seen once. J lost 1 base, V lost 4 bases, and 4 bases had no gene match. The CDR3 spans 15 residues. Germline V gives CDR1 SGHRS, CDR2 YFSETQ. Specimen: peripheral blood. The origin of this receptor is a woman aged 50 to 60 with COVID-19, enrolled during active disease. The V gene is TRBV5-1, the J gene TRBJ1-5; 8 nucleotides agree with TRBD1. The CDR3: CASSLQGESNQPQHF. The CDR3 nucleotides read TGCGCCAGCAGCCTACAGGGGGAAAGCAATCAGCCCCAGCATTTT.